This T cell receptor (beta chain) was profiled in a study of T cells in Graves' hyperthyroidism and ophthalmopathy. Background on the study: Peripheral blood draws took place at initial diagnosis, ahead of any treatment.

This clonotype occurred once. Lactation, pregnancy, other autoimmune disease or uncontrolled infection excluded patients. It was less than 13 ml of fresh peripheral blood that supplied the PBMCs. Amplification of TCR beta CDR3 regions was performed using RNA transcripts as template. With the HTBI primer set, the TCR CDR3 went through a first round of RT-PCR. TCRdb re-called the multiplex PCR reads through MiXCR, storing one row per CDR3 protein. The table includes about half a million distinct CDR3 sequences, around 24% detected once. The specimen sequenced was blood. The receptor comes from a woman in her 30s with Graves' ophthalmopathy.

CDR3 loop: CASSGSAGWRDYEQYF. CDR3 bases: TGCGCCAGCAGCGGTTCAGCGGGCTGGAGAGACTACGAGCAGTACTTC. The genes are TRBV5-1 and TRBJ2-7, with TRBD2 as a possible D gene (6 bases). CDR1 is SGHRS, CDR2 YFSETQ, per germline. The V end lost 4 bases, the J end lost 3 bases, and 20 bases lay between the germline ends. The CDR3 has 16 amino acids.